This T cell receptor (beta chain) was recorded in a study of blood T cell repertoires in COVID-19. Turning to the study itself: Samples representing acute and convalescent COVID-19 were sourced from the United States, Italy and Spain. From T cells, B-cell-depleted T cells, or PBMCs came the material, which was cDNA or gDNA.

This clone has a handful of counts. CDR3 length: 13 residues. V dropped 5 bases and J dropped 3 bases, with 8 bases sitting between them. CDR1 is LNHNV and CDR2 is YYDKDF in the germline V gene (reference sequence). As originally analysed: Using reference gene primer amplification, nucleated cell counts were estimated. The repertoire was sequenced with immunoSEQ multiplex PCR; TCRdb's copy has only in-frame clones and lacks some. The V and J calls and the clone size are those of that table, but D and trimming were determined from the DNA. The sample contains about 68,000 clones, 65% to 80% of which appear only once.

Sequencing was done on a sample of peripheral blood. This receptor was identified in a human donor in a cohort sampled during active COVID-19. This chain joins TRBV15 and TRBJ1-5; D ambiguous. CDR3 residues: CATSPDPNQPQHF. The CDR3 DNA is TGTGCCACCAGCCCAGATCCCAATCAGCCCCAGCATTTT. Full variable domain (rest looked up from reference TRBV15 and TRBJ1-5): DAMVIQNPRYQVTQFGKPVTLSCSQTLNHNVMYWYQQKSSQAPKLLFHYYDKDFNNEADTPDNFQSRRPNTSFCFLDIRSPGLGDTAMYLCATSPDPNQPQHFGDGTRLSIL.